This TCR beta chain was found in a study of blood T cells in healthy people across ages. The study's findings and limits: Samples with more naive T cells showed higher observed beta diversity. In long-lived donors, naive CD4+ cell counts and diversity exceeded those of aged donors.

Donation came from healthy Caucasian individuals in Russia who were aged about 6 to 90. This clonotype occurred many times. The antigen is not known. The CDR3 contains 14 residues. V gave up 4 bases and J gave up 4 bases; unmatched junction bases: 4. Germline V CDR1 and CDR2: SGHKS, YYEKEE (reference sequence). It was with a sample-barcoded 5' primer and a J-beta primer mix that a second PCR of about 6 to 12 cycles was run. From the 5' RACE reads, TCRdb called clonotypes with MiXCR, one entry per CDR3 protein. The sample yields 750,000 or so distinct CDR3 sequences, 20% to 25% seen once. These data also featured in a second study, about T cells of mothers and their children. From that study: No T cell clones of persistent microchimeric origin were detected.

The sample comprised blood. This TCR came from a boy aged 5-17 years in good health. The chain links TRBV5-5 to TRBJ2-5, with 10 bases matching TRBD2. The CDR3 region is CASSRTSGVETQYF. DNA for the CDR3: TGTGCCAGCAGCCGGACTAGCGGAGTAGAGACCCAGTACTTC.